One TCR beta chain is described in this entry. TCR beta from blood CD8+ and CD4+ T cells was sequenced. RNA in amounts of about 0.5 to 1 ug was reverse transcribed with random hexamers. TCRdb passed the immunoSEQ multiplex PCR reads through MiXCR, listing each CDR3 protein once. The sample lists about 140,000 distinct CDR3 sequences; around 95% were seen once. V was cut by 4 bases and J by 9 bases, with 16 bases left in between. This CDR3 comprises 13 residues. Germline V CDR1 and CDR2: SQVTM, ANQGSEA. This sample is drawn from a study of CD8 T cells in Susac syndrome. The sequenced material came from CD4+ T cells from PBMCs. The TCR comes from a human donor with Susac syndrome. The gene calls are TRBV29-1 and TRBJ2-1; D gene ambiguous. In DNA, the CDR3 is TGCAGCGTTGCCCTTACCTCTTGGGGTGAGCAGTTCTTC. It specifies CSVALTSWGEQFF.